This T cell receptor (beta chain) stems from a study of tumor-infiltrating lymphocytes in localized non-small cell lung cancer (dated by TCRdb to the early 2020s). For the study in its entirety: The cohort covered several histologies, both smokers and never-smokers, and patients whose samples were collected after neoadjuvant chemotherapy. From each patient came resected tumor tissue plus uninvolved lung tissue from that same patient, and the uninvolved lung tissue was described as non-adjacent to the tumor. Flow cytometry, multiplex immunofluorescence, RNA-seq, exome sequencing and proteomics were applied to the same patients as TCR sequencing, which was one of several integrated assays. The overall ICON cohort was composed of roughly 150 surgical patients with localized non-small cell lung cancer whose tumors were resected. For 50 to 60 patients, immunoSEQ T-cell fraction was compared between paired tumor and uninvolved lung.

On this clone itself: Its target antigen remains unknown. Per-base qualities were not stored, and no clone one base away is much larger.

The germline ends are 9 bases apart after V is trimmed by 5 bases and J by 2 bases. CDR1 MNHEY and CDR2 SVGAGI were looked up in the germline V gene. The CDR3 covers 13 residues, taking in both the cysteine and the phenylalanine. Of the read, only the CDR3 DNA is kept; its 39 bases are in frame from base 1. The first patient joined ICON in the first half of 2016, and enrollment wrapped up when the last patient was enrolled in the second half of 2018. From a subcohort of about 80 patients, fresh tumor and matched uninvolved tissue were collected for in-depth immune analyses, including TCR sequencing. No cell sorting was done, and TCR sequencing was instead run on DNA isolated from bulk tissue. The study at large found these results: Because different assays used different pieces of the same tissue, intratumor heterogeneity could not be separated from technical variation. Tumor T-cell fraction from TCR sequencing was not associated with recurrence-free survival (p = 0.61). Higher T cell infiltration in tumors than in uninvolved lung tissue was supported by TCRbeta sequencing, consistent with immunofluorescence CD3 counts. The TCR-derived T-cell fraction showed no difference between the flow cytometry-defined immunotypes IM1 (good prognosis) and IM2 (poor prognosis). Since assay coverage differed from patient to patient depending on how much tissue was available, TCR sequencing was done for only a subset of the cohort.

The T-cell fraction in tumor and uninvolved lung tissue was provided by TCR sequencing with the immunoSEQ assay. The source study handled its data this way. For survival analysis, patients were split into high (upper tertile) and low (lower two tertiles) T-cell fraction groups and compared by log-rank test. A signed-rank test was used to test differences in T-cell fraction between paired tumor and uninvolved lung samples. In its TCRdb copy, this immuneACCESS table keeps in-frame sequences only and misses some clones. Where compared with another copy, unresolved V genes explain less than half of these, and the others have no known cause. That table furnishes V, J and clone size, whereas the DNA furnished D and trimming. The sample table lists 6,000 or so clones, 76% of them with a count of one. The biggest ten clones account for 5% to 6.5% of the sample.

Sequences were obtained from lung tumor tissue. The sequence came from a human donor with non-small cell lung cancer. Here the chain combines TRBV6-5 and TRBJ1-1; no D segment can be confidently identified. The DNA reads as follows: TGTGCCAGCAGTGGGGAGTTCAACACTGAAGCTTTCTTT. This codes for CASSGEFNTEAFF.